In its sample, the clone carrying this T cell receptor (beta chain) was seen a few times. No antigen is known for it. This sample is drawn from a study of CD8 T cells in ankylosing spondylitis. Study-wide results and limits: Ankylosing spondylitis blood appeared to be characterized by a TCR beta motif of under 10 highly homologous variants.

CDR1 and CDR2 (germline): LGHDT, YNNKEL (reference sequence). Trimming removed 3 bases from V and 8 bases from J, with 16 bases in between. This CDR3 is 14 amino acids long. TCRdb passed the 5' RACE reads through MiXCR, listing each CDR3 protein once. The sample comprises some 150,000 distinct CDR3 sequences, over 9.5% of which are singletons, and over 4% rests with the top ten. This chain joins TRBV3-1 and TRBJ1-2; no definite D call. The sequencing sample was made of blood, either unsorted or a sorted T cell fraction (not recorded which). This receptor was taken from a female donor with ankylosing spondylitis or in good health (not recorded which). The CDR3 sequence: CASSQEPTGRGYTF. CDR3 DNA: TGTGCCAGCAGCCAGGAACCTACCGGGAGAGGCTACACCTTC.